A selection of T cell receptor beta chains follows, all from one sample in a study of breast tumors, draining lymph nodes, adjacent tissues. TCRdb used MiXCR to reprocess the multiplex PCR reads, holding one entry per CDR3 protein. The sample shows 150,000 to 200,000 distinct CDR3 sequences, 30% to 35% of them seen only once. Sequences were obtained from axillary lymph node tissue. The receptors stem from a female donor with breast cancer. Some clones in this sample may be carry-over from other donors' samples. CDR3s include the opening cysteine and the closing phenylalanine or tryptophan. The order of the fields is J gene, clone size, D gene, V gene, CDR3 DNA, CDR3 protein. D genes are given only for firm matches. Expanded clones are given a class, and other clones once, few, many or no size at all.

TRBJ2-1	NA	NA	TRBV6-1	TGTGCCAGCAGTGAAGCAGGGGGCTCCTACAATGAGCAGTTCTTC	CASSEAGGSYNEQFF
TRBJ1-2	NA	NA	TRBV12-3/TRBV12-4	TGTGCCAGCAGTGCCACCCCCGGGCAGGTTAACTATGGCTACACCTTC	CASSATPGQVNYGYTF
TRBJ2-1	many	NA	TRBV24-1	TGTGCCACCAGTGATTTAGGCGCCGACAATGAGCAGTTCTTC	CATSDLGADNEQFF
TRBJ2-3	many	TRBD1	TRBV20-1	TGCAGTGCTAGCCGGACAGGGGCAGATACGCAGTATTTT	CSASRTGADTQYF
TRBJ2-3	NA	NA	TRBV6-5	TGTGCCAGCCGTTACTCGGAGGCGAGGGGAACTAGCACAGATACGCAGTATTTT	CASRYSEARGTSTDTQYF
TRBJ2-7	many	NA	TRBV7-9	TGTGCCAGCAGTTCAAGGTTGGGCTACGAGCAGTACTTC	CASSSRLGYEQYF
TRBJ1-5	many	NA	TRBV7-8	TGTGCCAGCAGCTTAGATGTGGCCACGGATAGCAATCAGCCCCAGCATTTT	CASSLDVATDSNQPQHF
TRBJ2-7	many	TRBD1	TRBV15	TGTGCCACCAGCGGAGGGACAGGGGGAGACGAGCAGTACTTC	CATSGGTGGDEQYF
TRBJ2-2	many	TRBD2	TRBV5-1	TGCGCCAGCAGGGAGCGGGGGAACACCGGGGAGCTGTTTTTT	CASRERGNTGELFF
TRBJ1-2	NA	TRBD1	TRBV20-1	TGCAGTGCTGGCCAGACAGGGCGGGATGCCTACACCTTC	CSAGQTGRDAYTF
TRBJ2-1	NA	NA	TRBV7-3	TGTGCCAGCAGCTTTGGAGGCTGGGAGCAGTTCTTC	CASSFGGWEQFF
TRBJ2-1	few	NA	TRBV5-5	TGTGCCAGCAGCCCCCGGGACGCGGATGGCTACAATGAGCAGTTCTTC	CASSPRDADGYNEQFF
TRBJ2-5	many	TRBD1	TRBV5-8	TGTGCCAGTCGGGACAGGGGGCAAGAGACCCAGTACTTC	CASRDRGQETQYF
TRBJ2-7	many	NA	TRBV11-3	TGTGCCAGCAGCTTGCCGGGAACCTACGAGCAGTACTTC	CASSLPGTYEQYF
TRBJ2-2	many	NA	TRBV9	TGTGCCAGCAGTTTCGCCGGGGAGCTGTTTTTT	CASSFAGELFF
TRBJ2-1	NA	NA	TRBV20-1	NA	CSASLQHYGYTFGSGTNEQFF
TRBJ2-7	many	NA	TRBV5-5	TGTGCCAGCAAGGGAGGACAGGAGGCCTACGAGCAGTACTTC	CASKGGQEAYEQYF
TRBJ1-5	many	TRBD1	TRBV6-1	TGTGCCAGCAGACCCGACAGGGTTTATCAGCCCCAGCATTTT	CASRPDRVYQPQHF
TRBJ1-6	NA	TRBD1	TRBV7-8	TGTGCCAGCAGCCCCATTAAGGGGGCAACAAATTCACCCCTCCACTTT	CASSPIKGATNSPLHF